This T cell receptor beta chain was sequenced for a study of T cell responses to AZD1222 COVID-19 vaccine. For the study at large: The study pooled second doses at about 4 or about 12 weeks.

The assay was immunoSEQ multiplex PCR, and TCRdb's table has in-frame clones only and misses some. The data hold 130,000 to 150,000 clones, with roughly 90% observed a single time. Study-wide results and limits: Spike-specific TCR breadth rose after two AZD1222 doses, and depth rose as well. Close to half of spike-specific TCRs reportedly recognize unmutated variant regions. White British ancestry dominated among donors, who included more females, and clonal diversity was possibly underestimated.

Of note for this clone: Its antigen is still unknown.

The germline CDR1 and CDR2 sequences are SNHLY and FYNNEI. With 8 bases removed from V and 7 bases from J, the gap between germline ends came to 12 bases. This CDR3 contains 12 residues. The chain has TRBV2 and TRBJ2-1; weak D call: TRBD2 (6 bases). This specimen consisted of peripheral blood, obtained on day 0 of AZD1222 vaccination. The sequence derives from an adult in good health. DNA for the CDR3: TGTGCCAGCGGGCGGGAAGTAAATGAGCAGTTCTTC. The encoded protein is CASGREVNEQFF.